This TCR beta chain was captured in a study of blood T cell repertoires in COVID-19 (TCRdb year 2020). Notes on the research overall: Samples covering the acute and convalescent phases of COVID-19 were provided by collaborators in the United States, Italy and Spain. Deeply sampled blood TCRbeta repertoires from subjects exposed to, actively infected with, or recovered from COVID-19 were included in the dataset. Nearly every sample came with metadata listing a de-identified subject ID, COVID-19 status, age in years and sex. Where available, HLA class I and class II types were obtained from metadata supplied by the sample provider rather than from assay-based typing. Samples were obtained from the ongoing ImmuneRACE study (first 160 participants) and from approximately 1,200 subjects provided by 6 global collaborators. The material from the prospective study consisted of cDNA or gDNA derived from T cells, B-cell-depleted T cells, or PBMCs. A freely available public database, intended as a resource for researchers studying the immune response to SARS-CoV-2, is where the repertoires were released.

Each collaborating institution followed its own protocols to collect whole blood in K2EDTA tubes. For TCRbeta analysis, collaborators shipped samples in one of three forms: frozen whole blood, isolated PBMCs, or DNA extracted from either of those sample types. Details on this clone: This clone's antigen is unknown. No base-level quality is on record; no much larger clone is a single base apart.

Overall study outcomes, separate from this receptor: Clinical and demographic metadata were provided uncurated, with the amount varying by source and participant.

The immunoSEQ Assay, a bias-controlled multiplex PCR, was used to amplify TCRbeta CDR3 regions from genomic DNA. The paper's processing steps were these. The number of nucleated cells in each sample was estimated from the amplification of reference gene primers within the assay. Sequence reads were collapsed and filtered to measure the absolute abundance of every unique TCRbeta CDR3 rearrangement. For each sample, productive Simpson clonality was calculated by taking the square root of Simpson's diversity index across productive rearrangements. TCRdb mirrors the immuneACCESS table, restricted to in-frame sequences. Some clones are absent from its copies; in checked studies, under half trace to an unresolved V gene, and the reason for the others is unknown. The V and J calls and clone size come from that table; D and trimming were worked out from the DNA. The sample table lists more than 95,000 clones, 82% of them with a count of one. The top ten clonotypes cover 15% of the sample.

The sequence was collected from an elderly woman with acute or convalescent COVID-19. Sequencing was performed on peripheral blood.

The CDR3 region reads CASSLLDRALSGNTIYF. The nucleotides read TGTGCCAGCAGTTTACTTGACAGGGCACTCTCTGGAAACACCATATATTTT. The rearrangement combines TRBV28 with TRBJ1-3; 7 junctional bases match TRBD1. The CDR3 starts with the cysteine, ends with the phenylalanine, and has 17 residues. The only DNA kept is the CDR3, 51 bases in frame from the first base. Ends trimmed: V by 2 bases, J by 0 bases; bases unmatched to a gene: 7. The germline V gene sets CDR1 to MDHEN and CDR2 to SYDVKM.